These T cell receptor beta chains were read from a single sample in a study of breast tumors, draining lymph nodes, adjacent tissues. TCRdb reprocessed the multiplex PCR reads via MiXCR and lists one record per CDR3 protein. In the table there are some 170,000 distinct CDR3 sequences, 25% to 40% of which are singletons. The sequencing sample was made of axillary lymph node tissue. These receptors were obtained from a female donor with breast cancer. Some clones in this sample may be carry-over from other donors' samples. Each CDR3 is given with its conserved first and last residue. Fields, in order: V gene, D gene, J gene, clone size, CDR3 protein, CDR3 DNA. The D gene is left open where the match is weak. A clone size is listed for some rows: how often the clone was seen (once, few, many), or a class if it is expanded.

v_call: TRBV19
d_call: -
j_call: TRBJ1-3
clone_size: many
cdr3_aa: CASSIPGSGNTIYF
cdr3_nt: TGTGCCAGTAGTATCCCAGGGTCCGGAAACACCATATATTTT

v_call: TRBV20-1
d_call: -
j_call: TRBJ1-1
clone_size: -
cdr3_aa: CSAREAPNTAEAFF
cdr3_nt: TGCAGTGCTAGAGAGGCCCCGAACACAGCTGAAGCTTTCTTT

v_call: TRBV20-1
d_call: -
j_call: TRBJ2-7
clone_size: few
cdr3_aa: CSAIPAYSRRDTGSSYEQYF
cdr3_nt: TGCAGTGCCATCCCCGCCTATTCGCGACGAGATACCGGATCCTCCTACGAGCAGTACTTC

v_call: TRBV19
d_call: TRBD1
j_call: TRBJ1-2
clone_size: many
cdr3_aa: CASSVYRGDYGYTF
cdr3_nt: TGTGCCAGTAGTGTCTACAGGGGCGACTATGGCTACACCTTC

v_call: TRBV5-8
d_call: TRBD1
j_call: TRBJ2-7
clone_size: many
cdr3_aa: CASSLQGVTYEQYF
cdr3_nt: TGTGCCAGCAGCTTGCAGGGGGTTACCTACGAGCAGTACTTC

v_call: TRBV18
d_call: -
j_call: TRBJ2-5
clone_size: many
cdr3_aa: CASSPYRDLYQETQYF
cdr3_nt: TGTGCCAGCTCACCTTACCGAGACCTGTACCAAGAGACCCAGTACTTC

v_call: TRBV20-1
d_call: TRBD1
j_call: TRBJ2-6
clone_size: -
cdr3_aa: CSAPTGGWDTEAF
cdr3_nt: TGCAGTGCTCCCACAGGGGGTTGGGACACTGAAGCTTTC

v_call: TRBV19
d_call: -
j_call: TRBJ1-5
clone_size: many
cdr3_aa: CASSILAQGGNQPQHF
cdr3_nt: TGTGCCAGTAGTATTCTGGCACAGGGAGGCAATCAGCCCCAGCATTTT

v_call: TRBV12-3/TRBV12-4
d_call: -
j_call: TRBJ1-6
clone_size: -
cdr3_aa: CASSLHRTNSPLHF
cdr3_nt: TGTGCCAGCAGTTTGCACAGAACCAATTCACCCCTCCACTTT

v_call: TRBV12-3/TRBV12-4
d_call: TRBD2
j_call: TRBJ2-3
clone_size: many
cdr3_aa: CASSRTSGRSTDTQYF
cdr3_nt: TGTGCCAGCAGTAGGACTAGCGGGAGGAGCACAGATACGCAGTATTTT

v_call: TRBV6-5
d_call: TRBD2
j_call: TRBJ2-5
clone_size: many
cdr3_aa: CATRTAGGGTQYF
cdr3_nt: TGTGCCACTAGAACAGCGGGAGGGGGGACCCAGTACTTC

v_call: TRBV11-2
d_call: -
j_call: TRBJ2-5
clone_size: many
cdr3_aa: CASSLGAGPQETQYF
cdr3_nt: TGTGCCAGCAGCTTAGGTGCGGGGCCCCAAGAGACCCAGTACTTC

v_call: TRBV12-3/TRBV12-4
d_call: -
j_call: TRBJ1-4
clone_size: many
cdr3_aa: CALSRAGGPAF
cdr3_nt: TGTGCCCTTTCTCGCGCGGGGGGGCCGGCTTTT

v_call: TRBV28
d_call: -
j_call: TRBJ1-6
clone_size: few
cdr3_aa: CASTLDGFSYNSPLHF
cdr3_nt: TGTGCCAGCACCCTAGACGGTTTCTCCTATAATTCACCCCTCCACTTT

v_call: TRBV14
d_call: -
j_call: TRBJ2-7
clone_size: once
cdr3_aa: CASSKAGVTYEQSF
cdr3_nt: TGTGCCAGCAGCAAAGCAGGGGTAACCTACGAGCAGTCCTTC

v_call: TRBV12-3/TRBV12-4
d_call: TRBD1
j_call: TRBJ1-5
clone_size: -
cdr3_aa: CASSFDRFKDPKGQGRQPQHF
cdr3_nt: TGTGCCAGCAGTTTCGACCGGTTTAAGGACCCTAAAGGACAGGGAAGGCAGCCCCAGCATTTT

v_call: TRBV5-1
d_call: -
j_call: TRBJ2-3
clone_size: many
cdr3_aa: CASSLSGAWDTDTQYF
cdr3_nt: TGCGCCAGCAGCTTGTCAGGGGCTTGGGACACAGATACGCAGTATTTT